These 5 T cell receptor beta chains came from one sample sequenced in a study of beta chain features in type 1 diabetes. Findings and limits, study-wide: Moderate but significant shortening of TCRB CDR3s was recorded in all four CD4+ subsets from Type 1 diabetes patients.

The authors reverse transcribed all of the isolated RNA, so sequencing captured expressed TCRB transcripts. Produced via immunoSEQ multiplex PCR; TCRdb's table is partial and in-frame only. This table holds under 300,000 clones, approximately 10% found once. Antigens for these TCRs are unknown. The sequencing input was naive CD4+ T cells from blood. These receptors came from a man aged 25-45 years with type 1 diabetes.

The chain has TRBV6-5 and TRBJ1-1; D might be TRBD1 (6 bases). Germline V gene sequence: CDR1 MNHEY, CDR2 SVGAGI. The CDR3 length is 15 residues. V lost 0 bases and J 0 bases, leaving 8 bases between the germline ends. The CDR3 DNA reads TGTGCCAGCAGTTACTCGGGGGCGGTGAACACTGAAGCTTTCTTT. Translated, it gives CASSYSGAVNTEAFF.

This rearrangement joins TRBV18 to TRBJ2-4, with unresolved D. Germline V lookup: CDR1 KGHSH, CDR2 LQKENI. Trimming removed 2 bases at V and 7 bases at J, with 9 bases between. The CDR3 is 13 amino acids. Here the CDR3 DNA reads TGTGCCAGCTCACCAGGGCATACGAACATTCAGTACTTC. Its protein product is CASSPGHTNIQYF.

The DNA for the CDR3 is TGCGCCAGCAGCCACGTGGGGGGGGAGACCCAGTACTTC. Protein product: CASSHVGGETQYF. The genes are TRBV5-1 and TRBJ2-5, with 7 bases identical to TRBD2. CDR1 and CDR2 from the germline V gene are SGHRS and YFSETQ. V shed 4 bases, J shed 5 bases, and the junction held 5 bases outside the gene matches. The CDR3 runs 13 residues.

This clone was counted a few times. The CDR3 bases are TGTGCCAGCAGTACCCCGGAGGCCTCCTACGAGCAGTACTTC. Residues: CASSTPEASYEQYF. This rearrangement joins TRBV7-2 to TRBJ2-7; D possibly corresponds to TRBD2 (5 bases). Trimming cost V 6 bases and J 0 bases, with 12 bases left between them. The CDR3 totals 14 residues. CDR1 and CDR2 (germline): SGHTA, FQGNSA.

The rearrangement joins TRBV18 to TRBJ2-5; D is unresolved. The V gene lost 5 bases and the J gene lost 5 bases, with 12 bases spanning the gap. The V gene's germline CDR1 is KGHSH and CDR2 LQKENI. The CDR3 is 13 amino acids. CDR3 region: CASSATREETQYF. The CDR3 coding sequence is TGTGCCAGCTCAGCGACACGCGAGGAGACCCAGTACTTC.